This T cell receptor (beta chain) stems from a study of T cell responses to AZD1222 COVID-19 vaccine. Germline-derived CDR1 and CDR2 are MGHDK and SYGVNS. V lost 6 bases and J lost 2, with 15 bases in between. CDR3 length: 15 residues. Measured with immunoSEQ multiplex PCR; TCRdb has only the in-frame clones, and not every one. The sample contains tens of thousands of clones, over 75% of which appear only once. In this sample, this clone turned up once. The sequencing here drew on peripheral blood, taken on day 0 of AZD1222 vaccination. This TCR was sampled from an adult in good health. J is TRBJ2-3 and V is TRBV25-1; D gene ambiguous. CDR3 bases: TGTGCCAGCAGCCGAGGTGACCGCGACACAGATACGCAGTATTTT. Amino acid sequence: CASSRGDRDTDTQYF. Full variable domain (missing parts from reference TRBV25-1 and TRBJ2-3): EADIYQTPRYLVIGTGKKITLECSQTMGHDKMYWYQQDPGMELHLIHYSYGVNSTEKGDLSSESTVSRIRTEHFPLTLESARPSHTSQYLCASSRGDRDTDTQYFGPGTRLTVL.